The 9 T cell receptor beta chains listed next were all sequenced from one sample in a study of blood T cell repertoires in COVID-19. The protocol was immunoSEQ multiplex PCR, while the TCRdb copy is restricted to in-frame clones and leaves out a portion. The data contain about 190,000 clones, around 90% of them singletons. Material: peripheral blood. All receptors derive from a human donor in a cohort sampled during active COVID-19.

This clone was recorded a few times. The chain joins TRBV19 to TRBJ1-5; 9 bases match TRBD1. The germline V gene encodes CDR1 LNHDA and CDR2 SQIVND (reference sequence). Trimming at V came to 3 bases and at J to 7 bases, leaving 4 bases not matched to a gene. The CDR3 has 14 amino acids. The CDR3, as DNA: TGTGCCAGTAGTATCGAACAGGGGGCCCAGCCCCAGCATTTT. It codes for CASSIEQGAQPQHF.

The CDR3 region is CASSQEQGRSTEAFF. CDR3 DNA: TGCGCCAGCAGCCAGGAACAGGGGAGATCCACTGAAGCTTTCTTT. The chain joins TRBV4-3 to TRBJ1-1, with TRBD1 matching over 7 bases. Unmatched junction bases numbered 8, after V lost 3 bases and J lost 4 bases. Looked up from germline, CDR1 is LGHNA and CDR2 is YSLEER. CDR3 length: 15 residues.

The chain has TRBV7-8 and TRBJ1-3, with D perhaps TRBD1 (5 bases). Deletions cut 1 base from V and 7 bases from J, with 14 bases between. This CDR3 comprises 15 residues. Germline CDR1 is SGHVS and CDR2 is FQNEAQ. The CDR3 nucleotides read TGTGCCAGCAGCTTAGATGTCGGCAGGGTCAACACCATATATTTT. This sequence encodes CASSLDVGRVNTIYF.

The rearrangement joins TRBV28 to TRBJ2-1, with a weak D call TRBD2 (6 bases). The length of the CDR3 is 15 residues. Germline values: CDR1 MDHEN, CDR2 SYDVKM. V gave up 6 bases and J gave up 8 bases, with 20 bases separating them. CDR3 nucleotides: TGTGCCAGCAGCCCAGGACGGGGGAGAGGCTATGAGCAGTTCTTC. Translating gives CASSPGRGRGYEQFF.

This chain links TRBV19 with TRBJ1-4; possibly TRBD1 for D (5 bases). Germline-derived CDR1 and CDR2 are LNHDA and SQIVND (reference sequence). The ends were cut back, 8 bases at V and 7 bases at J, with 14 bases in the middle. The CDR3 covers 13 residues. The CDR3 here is CASQRGQGEKLFF. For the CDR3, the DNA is TGTGCCAGTCAGCGGGGTCAGGGTGAAAAACTGTTTTTT.

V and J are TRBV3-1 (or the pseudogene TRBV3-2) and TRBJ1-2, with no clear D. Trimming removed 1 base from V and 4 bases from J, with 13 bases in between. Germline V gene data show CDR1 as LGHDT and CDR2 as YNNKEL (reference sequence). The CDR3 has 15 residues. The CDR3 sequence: CASSQVAKDPYGYTF. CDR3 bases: TGTGCCAGCAGCCAAGTAGCGAAGGACCCCTATGGCTACACCTTC.

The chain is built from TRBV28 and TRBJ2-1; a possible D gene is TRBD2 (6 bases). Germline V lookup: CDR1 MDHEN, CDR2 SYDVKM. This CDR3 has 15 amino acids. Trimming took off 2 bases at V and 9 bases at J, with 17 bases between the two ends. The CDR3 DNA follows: TGTGCCAGCAGTTTAATGGGGGGACGGAACACTGAGCAGTTCTTC. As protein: CASSLMGGRNTEQFF.

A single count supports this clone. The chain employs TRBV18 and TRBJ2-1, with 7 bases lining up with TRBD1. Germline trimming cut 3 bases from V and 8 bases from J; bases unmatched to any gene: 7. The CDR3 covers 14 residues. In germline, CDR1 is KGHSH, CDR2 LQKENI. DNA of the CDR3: TGTGCCAGCTCACCGGGACAGATCCTCGATGAGCAGTTCTTC. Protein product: CASSPGQILDEQFF. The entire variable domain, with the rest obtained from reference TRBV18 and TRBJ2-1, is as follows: NAGVMQNPRHLVRRRGQEARLRCSPMKGHSHVYWYRQLPEEGLKFMVYLQKENIIDESGMPKERFSAEFPKEGPSILRIQQVVRGDSAAYFCASSPGQILDEQFFGPGTRLTVL.

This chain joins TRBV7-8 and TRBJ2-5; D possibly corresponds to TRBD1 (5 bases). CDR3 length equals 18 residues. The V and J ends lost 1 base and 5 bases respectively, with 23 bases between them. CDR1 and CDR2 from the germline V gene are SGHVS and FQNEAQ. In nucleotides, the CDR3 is TGTGCCAGCAGCTTAGGGCAACTAATCTGGGGCCCTAGGGAGACCCAGTACTTC. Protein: CASSLGQLIWGPRETQYF.